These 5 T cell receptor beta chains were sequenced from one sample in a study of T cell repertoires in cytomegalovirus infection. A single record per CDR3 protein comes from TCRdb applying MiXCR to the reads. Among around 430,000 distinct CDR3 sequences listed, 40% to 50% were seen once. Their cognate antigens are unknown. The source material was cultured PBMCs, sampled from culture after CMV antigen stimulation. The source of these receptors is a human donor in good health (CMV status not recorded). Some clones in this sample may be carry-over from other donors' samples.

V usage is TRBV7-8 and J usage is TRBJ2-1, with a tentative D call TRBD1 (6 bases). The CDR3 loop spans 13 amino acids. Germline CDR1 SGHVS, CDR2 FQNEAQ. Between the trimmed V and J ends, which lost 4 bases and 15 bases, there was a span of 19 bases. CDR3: CASSSRDNRYRFF. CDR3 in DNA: TGTGCCAGCAGCTCCCGGGACAACCGTTATCGGTTCTTC. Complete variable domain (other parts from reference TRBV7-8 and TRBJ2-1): GAGVSQSPRYKVAKRGQDVALRCDPISGHVSLFWYQQALGQGPEFLTYFQNEAQLDKSGLPSDRFFAERPEGSVSTLKIQRTQQEDSAVYLCASSSRDNRYRFFGPGTRLTVL.

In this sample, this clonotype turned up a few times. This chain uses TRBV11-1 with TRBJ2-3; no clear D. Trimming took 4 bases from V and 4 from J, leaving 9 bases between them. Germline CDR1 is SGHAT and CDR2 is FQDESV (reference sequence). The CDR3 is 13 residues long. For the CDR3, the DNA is TGTGCCAGCAGCTCCGATCGGGCAGATACGCAGTATTTT. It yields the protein CASSSDRADTQYF.

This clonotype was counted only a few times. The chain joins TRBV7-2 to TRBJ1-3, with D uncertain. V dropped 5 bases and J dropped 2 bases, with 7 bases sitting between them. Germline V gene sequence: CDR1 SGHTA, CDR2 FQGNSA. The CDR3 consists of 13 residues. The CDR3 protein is CASSLRPGNTIYF. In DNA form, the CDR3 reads TGTGCCAGCAGCCTCCGTCCTGGAAACACCATATATTTT. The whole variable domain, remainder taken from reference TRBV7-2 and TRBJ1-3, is GAGVSQSPSNKVTEKGKDVELRCDPISGHTALYWYRQSLGQGLEFLIYFQGNSAPDKSGLPSDRFSAERTGGSVSTLTIQRTQQEDSAVYLCASSLRPGNTIYFGEGSWLTVV.

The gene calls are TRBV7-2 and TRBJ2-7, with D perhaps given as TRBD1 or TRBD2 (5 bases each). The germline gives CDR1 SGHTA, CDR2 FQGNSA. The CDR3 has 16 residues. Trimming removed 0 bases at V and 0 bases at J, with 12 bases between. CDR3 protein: CASSLAGVSYSYEQYF. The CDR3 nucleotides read TGTGCCAGCAGCTTAGCGGGGGTTTCCTACTCCTACGAGCAGTACTTC.

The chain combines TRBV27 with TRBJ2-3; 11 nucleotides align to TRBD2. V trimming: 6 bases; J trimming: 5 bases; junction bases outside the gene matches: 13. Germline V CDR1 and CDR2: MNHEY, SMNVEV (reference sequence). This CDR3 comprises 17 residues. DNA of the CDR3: TGTGCCAGCAGCGGGACCTCGACTAGCGGGGTGGGAGATACGCAGTATTTT. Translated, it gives CASSGTSTSGVGDTQYF.